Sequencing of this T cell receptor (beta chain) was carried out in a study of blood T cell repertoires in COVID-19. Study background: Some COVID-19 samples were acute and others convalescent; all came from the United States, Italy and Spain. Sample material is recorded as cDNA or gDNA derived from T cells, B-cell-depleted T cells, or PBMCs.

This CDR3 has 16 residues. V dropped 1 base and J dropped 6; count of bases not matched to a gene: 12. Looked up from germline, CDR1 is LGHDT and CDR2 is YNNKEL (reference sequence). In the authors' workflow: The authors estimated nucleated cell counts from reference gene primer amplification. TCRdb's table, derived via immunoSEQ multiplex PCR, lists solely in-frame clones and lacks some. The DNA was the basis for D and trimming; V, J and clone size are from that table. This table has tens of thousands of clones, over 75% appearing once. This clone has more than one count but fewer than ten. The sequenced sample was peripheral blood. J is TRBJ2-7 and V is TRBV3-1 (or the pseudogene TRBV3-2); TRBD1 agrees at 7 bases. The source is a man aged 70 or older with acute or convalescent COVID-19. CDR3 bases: TGTGCCAGCAGCCAAGGTCGACAGGGCAGCCTCGGCGAGCAGTACTTC. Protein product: CASSQGRQGSLGEQYF.